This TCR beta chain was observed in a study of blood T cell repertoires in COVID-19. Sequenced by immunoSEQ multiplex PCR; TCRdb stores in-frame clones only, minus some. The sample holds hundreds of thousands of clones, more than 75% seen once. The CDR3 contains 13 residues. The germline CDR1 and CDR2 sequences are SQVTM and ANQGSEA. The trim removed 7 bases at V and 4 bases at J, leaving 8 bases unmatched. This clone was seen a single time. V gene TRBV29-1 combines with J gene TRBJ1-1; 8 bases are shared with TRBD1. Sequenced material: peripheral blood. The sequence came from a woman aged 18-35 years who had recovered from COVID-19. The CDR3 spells CSGSGGRTTEAFF. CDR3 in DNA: TGCAGCGGGTCAGGGGGCAGGACCACTGAAGCTTTCTTT. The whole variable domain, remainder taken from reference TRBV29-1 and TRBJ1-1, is SAVISQKPSRDICQRGTSLTIQCQVDSQVTMMFWYRQQPGQSLTLIATANQGSEATYESGFVIDKFPISRPNLTFSTLTVSNMSPEDSSIYLCSGSGGRTTEAFFGQGTRLTVV.